This T cell receptor (beta chain) was captured in a study of blood T cell repertoires in COVID-19. The trim removed 2 bases at V and 5 bases at J, leaving 6 bases unmatched. There are 14 residues in the CDR3. Germline V gives CDR1 SGHDT, CDR2 YYEEEE. Profiled with immunoSEQ multiplex PCR; TCRdb holds only in-frame clones, not every one. Among about 180,000 clones, 75% to 90% were seen once, and the ten largest hold more than 5.5%. The TCR sequence derives from a man aged 35 to 55 who had recovered from COVID-19. Sequencing used PBMCs or T cells enriched from blood (not recorded which). V gene TRBV5-6 combines with J gene TRBJ1-2; 7 nucleotides align to TRBD1. The CDR3 is CASSFDRVSYGYTF. CDR3 nucleotides: TGTGCCAGCAGCTTTGACAGGGTTTCTTATGGCTACACCTTC. Filled out from reference TRBV5-6 and TRBJ1-2, the complete variable domain reads DAGVTQSPTHLIKTRGQQVTLRCSPKSGHDTVSWYQQALGQGPQFIFQYYEEEERQRGNFPDRFSGHQFPNYSSELNVNALLLGDSALYLCASSFDRVSYGYTFGSGTRLTVV.